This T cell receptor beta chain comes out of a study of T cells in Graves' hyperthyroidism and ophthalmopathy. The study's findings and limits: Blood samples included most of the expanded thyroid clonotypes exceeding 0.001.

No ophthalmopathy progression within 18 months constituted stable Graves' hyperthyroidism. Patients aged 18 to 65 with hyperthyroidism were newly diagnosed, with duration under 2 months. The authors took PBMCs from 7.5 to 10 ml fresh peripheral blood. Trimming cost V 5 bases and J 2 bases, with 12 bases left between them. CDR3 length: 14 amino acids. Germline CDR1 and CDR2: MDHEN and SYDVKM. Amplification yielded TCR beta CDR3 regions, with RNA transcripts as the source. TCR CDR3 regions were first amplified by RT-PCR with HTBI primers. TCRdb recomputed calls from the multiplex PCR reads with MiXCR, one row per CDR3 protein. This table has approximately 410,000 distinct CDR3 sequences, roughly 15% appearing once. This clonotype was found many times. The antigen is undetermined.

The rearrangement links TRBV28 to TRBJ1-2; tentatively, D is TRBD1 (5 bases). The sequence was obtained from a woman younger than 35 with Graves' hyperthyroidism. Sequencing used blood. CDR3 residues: CASSPPTVNYGYTF. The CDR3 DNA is TGTGCCAGCAGTCCCCCGACAGTGAACTATGGCTACACCTTC.